These 25 T cell receptor beta chains share one sample of origin, sequenced in a study of blood T cell repertoires in COVID-19. Clones were read by immunoSEQ multiplex PCR, and TCRdb kept only the in-frame ones, dropping some. The sample records some 95,000 clones, around 90% being singletons. The sample was peripheral blood. The receptors were sampled from a human donor with active COVID-19. The donor label of this sample is uncertain.

The chain carries TRBV2 and TRBJ1-4; 8 bases are a match to TRBD1. Trimming cost V 1 base and J 8 bases; bases outside gene matches: 6. This CDR3 has 15 amino acids. Germline-derived CDR1 and CDR2 are SNHLY and FYNNEI. The DNA for the CDR3 is TGTGCCAGCAGTGAAGAGGACAGGGTTGGCGAAAAACTGTTTTTT. Its translation: CASSEEDRVGEKLFF.

The genes are TRBV14 and TRBJ1-1; D may be TRBD1 (6 bases). This CDR3 is built from 12 residues. Trimming shortened V by 3 bases and J by 8 bases, and 10 bases separated the two germline ends. The germline V gene has CDR1 SGHDN and CDR2 FVKESK. The CDR3 loop reads CASSHRDREAFF. CDR3 nucleotide sequence: TGTGCCAGCAGCCACAGAGACAGGGAAGCTTTCTTT.

This clone is a singleton in its sample. V and J are TRBV7-3 and TRBJ2-3, with 10 nucleotides matching TRBD2. The junction had 13 bases not matched to a gene; V was cut back by 5 bases and J by 5 bases. The germline V gene has CDR1 SGHTA and CDR2 FQGTGA. The CDR3 runs 17 residues. The CDR3: CASSPFESGGAGDTQYF. The CDR3 bases are TGTGCCAGCAGCCCCTTCGAAAGCGGGGGGGCGGGAGATACGCAGTATTTT.

The genes are TRBV19 and TRBJ1-1, with D maybe TRBD1 (6 bases). V was clipped by 6 bases and J by 3 bases, with 14 bases between them. This CDR3 is 14 amino acids long. Germline V gene data show CDR1 as LNHDA and CDR2 as SQIVND (reference sequence). CDR3 nucleotide sequence: TGTGCCAGTAGGACTCGACAGGCGGACACTGAAGCTTTCTTT. This sequence encodes CASRTRQADTEAFF.

This clone was seen once. The chain recombines TRBV27 with TRBJ2-1, with 12 bases fitting TRBD1. Germline loops: CDR1 MNHEY, CDR2 SMNVEV (reference sequence). This CDR3 is built from 16 residues. The J segment lost 6 bases and the V segment lost 5 bases, leaving 8 bases of the junction unmatched. The DNA of the CDR3 is TGTGCCAGCAGTCCGAACCGGGACAGGGGGCGCAATGAGCAGTTCTTC. Translated, it gives CASSPNRDRGRNEQFF.

J is TRBJ2-1 and V is TRBV5-6; 10 bases are shared with TRBD1. The CDR3 runs 16 residues. With V trimmed by 4 bases and J by 2 bases, 6 bases remained unmatched. From germline, CDR1 is SGHDT and CDR2 YYEEEE. DNA of the CDR3: TGTGCCAGCAGCCCAAGACAGGGGGCCCCCTACAATGAGCAGTTCTTC. It is translated as CASSPRQGAPYNEQFF.

The rearrangement links TRBV5-6 to TRBJ2-3, with D perhaps TRBD1 (5 bases). The germline gives CDR1 SGHDT, CDR2 YYEEEE. The CDR3 covers 15 residues. Trimming removed 2 bases at V and 5 bases at J, with 15 bases between. CDR3 coding DNA: TGTGCCAGCAGCTTCAGGGATCAGGCAGGAGATACGCAGTATTTT. This gives the protein CASSFRDQAGDTQYF.

This chain uses TRBV27 with TRBJ1-2, with a weak D call TRBD1 (6 bases). Germline lookup yields CDR1 MNHEY and CDR2 SMNVEV (reference sequence). The CDR3 is 14 residues long. V lost 2 bases to trimming and J lost 2 bases, with 9 bases between them. The CDR3 protein is CASSLTGPNYGYTF. CDR3 DNA: TGTGCCAGCAGTTTAACAGGGCCCAACTATGGCTACACCTTC.

This clone was counted between two and nine times. The rearrangement links TRBV10-1 to TRBJ2-7; 11 bases are shared with TRBD2. Germline CDR1 and CDR2: WNHNN and SYGVQD (reference sequence). V trimming: 7 bases; J trimming: 3 bases; junction bases outside the gene matches: 5. This CDR3 has 14 amino acids. CDR3 amino acids: CASIVGTSGYEQYF. The CDR3 DNA is TGCGCCAGCATAGTCGGGACTAGCGGCTACGAGCAGTACTTC.

This clone has a handful of counts. The J gene is TRBJ1-2, the V gene TRBV7-9; 9 bases map to TRBD1. The V gene's germline CDR1 is SEHNR and CDR2 FQNEAQ (reference sequence). V gave up 4 bases and J gave up 5 bases; unmatched junction bases: 5. This CDR3 is built from 14 residues. CDR3 DNA: TGTGCCAGCAGCTCCTCCGGGACAGGGTATGGCTACACCTTC. This sequence encodes CASSSSGTGYGYTF. The variable domain in full, completed from reference TRBV7-9 and TRBJ1-2, reads DTGVSQNPRHKITKRGQNVTFRCDPISEHNRLYWYRQTLGQGPEFLTYFQNEAQLEKSRLLSDRFSAERPKGSFSTLEIQRTEQGDSAMYLCASSSSGTGYGYTFGSGTRLTVV.

The gene calls are TRBV7-8 and TRBJ2-5, with a possible D match to TRBD2 (5 bases). Germline assignment: CDR1 SGHVS and CDR2 FQNEAQ. This CDR3 is built from 15 residues. V was pared by 1 base and J by 4 bases, with 13 bases between. CDR3 amino acids: CASSLVEGWTETQYF. The CDR3 bases are TGTGCCAGCAGCTTAGTTGAGGGTTGGACAGAGACCCAGTACTTC.

The gene calls are TRBV5-1 and TRBJ1-1; 9 bases match TRBD1. V lost 5 bases and J lost 6; bases outside the gene matches: 8. The CDR3 loop spans 14 amino acids. CDR1 and CDR2 from the germline V gene are SGHRS and YFSETQ. CDR3 sequence reads: CASSAGTGRSEAFF. CDR3 nucleotides: TGCGCCAGCAGTGCCGGGACAGGGAGGTCTGAAGCTTTCTTT.

This chain connects TRBV3-1 (or the pseudogene TRBV3-2) to TRBJ2-5; TRBD2 matches 10 bases. This CDR3 contains 18 residues. V lost 2 bases, J lost 0 bases, and 9 bases stayed unmatched. CDR1 LGHDT and CDR2 YNNKEL come from the germline V gene (reference sequence). CDR3 amino acids: CASSQYPAGGMYQETQYF. The CDR3 DNA sequence: TGTGCCAGCAGCCAATATCCAGCGGGGGGGATGTACCAAGAGACCCAGTACTTC.

The chain links TRBV6-2 or TRBV6-3 to TRBJ2-1, with 8 bases fitting TRBD2. The CDR3 is 16 residues long. V shed 2 bases and J 0 bases; nucleotides not matched to a gene: 3. Germline CDR1 MNHEY, CDR2 SVGEGT. CDR3 DNA sequence: TGTGCCAGCAGTTACGCGGGGGGACACTCCTACAATGAGCAGTTCTTC. Its protein is CASSYAGGHSYNEQFF.

The rearrangement uses TRBV5-1 and TRBJ2-1, with a weak D call TRBD2 (5 bases). Deletions cut 1 base from V and 5 bases from J, with 10 bases between. The CDR3 length is 14 residues. Germline V gene data show CDR1 as SGHRS and CDR2 as YFSETQ. In DNA form, the CDR3 reads TGCGCCAGCAGCTTGAGGCTAGCTAACAATGAGCAGTTCTTC. Its translation: CASSLRLANNEQFF.

This chain joins TRBV11-3 and TRBJ2-7; TRBD2 might be the D (5 bases). V lost 6 bases and J lost 7, with 16 bases in between. This CDR3 is built from 13 residues. Germline lookup yields CDR1 SGHNT and CDR2 YENEEA. CDR3 protein: CASSFDARGEQYF. CDR3 sequence (DNA): TGTGCCAGCAGTTTTGACGCCCGCGGGGAGCAGTACTTC.

J is TRBJ1-1 and V is TRBV6-1; a weak D match, TRBD1 (6 bases). The length of the CDR3 is 16 residues. V was cut by 2 bases and J by 1 base, with 14 bases left in between. CDR1 and CDR2 (germline): MNHNS, SASEGT. For the CDR3, the DNA is TGTGCCAGCAGTGAATGGCGAGGGACACAGAACACTGAAGCTTTCTTT. Its protein product is CASSEWRGTQNTEAFF.

In its sample, this clone was seen once. The chain has TRBV15 and TRBJ2-7; TRBD1 agrees at 9 bases. Germline-derived CDR1 and CDR2 are LNHNV and YYDKDF (reference sequence). V shed 1 base and J 0 bases; nucleotides not matched to a gene: 4. The CDR3 length is 16 residues. In nucleotides, the CDR3 is TGTGCCACCAGCAGAGGGAAGGGACAGGGCTCCTACGAGCAGTACTTC. Translated: CATSRGKGQGSYEQYF.

This chain joins TRBV5-5 and TRBJ2-1; TRBD2 aligns across 7 bases. The CDR3 totals 15 residues. From germline, CDR1 is SGHKS and CDR2 YYEKEE (reference sequence). Trimming took 4 bases from V and 0 from J; bases not matched to a gene: 4. CDR3 loop: CASSALADSYNEQFF. For the CDR3, the DNA is TGTGCCAGCAGCGCCCTAGCGGACTCCTACAATGAGCAGTTCTTC.

The chain couples TRBV5-1 to TRBJ1-2; D is possibly TRBD1 (6 bases). CDR1 and CDR2 from the germline V gene are SGHRS and YFSETQ. The CDR3 spans 13 residues. Trimming removed 6 bases from V and 2 bases from J, with 11 bases in between. This CDR3 reads CASNQGTNYGYTF. The CDR3 DNA sequence: TGCGCCAGCAACCAGGGGACCAACTATGGCTACACCTTC.

The chain joins TRBV6-6 to TRBJ2-1; TRBD2 matches at 8 bases. This CDR3 contains 13 residues. The V and J ends lost 7 bases and 8 bases, in that order; junction bases with no gene match: 7. The germline V gene has CDR1 MNHNY and CDR2 SVGAGI (reference sequence). CDR3 nucleotides: TGTGCCAGCACCGGGGGGGGCCAATATGAGCAGTTCTTC. Amino acids: CASTGGGQYEQFF.

The chain joins TRBV7-9 to TRBJ1-6; no clear D gene. The CDR3 has 17 amino acids. CDR1 SEHNR and CDR2 FQNEAQ come from the germline V gene (reference sequence). V gave up 5 bases and J gave up 0 bases, with 14 bases separating them. This chain's CDR3 is CASSTSGGSSYNSPLHF. CDR3 coding DNA: TGTGCCAGCAGCACTAGTGGCGGAAGCTCCTATAATTCACCCCTCCACTTT.

This chain links TRBV6-2 or TRBV6-3 with TRBJ2-7; 7 positions match TRBD2. From germline, CDR1 is MNHEY and CDR2 SVGEGT. V lost 6 bases to trimming and J lost 0 bases; unmatched junction nucleotides: 8. CDR3 length equals 15 residues. The CDR3 DNA reads as TGTGCCAGCAGCCCTCCTAGGGACTACTCCTACGAGCAGTACTTC. Translating it yields CASSPPRDYSYEQYF.

CDR3 coding DNA: TGTGCCAGCAGCATGGACAGCAACTATGGCTACACCTTC. Its protein product is CASSMDSNYGYTF. The rearrangement links TRBV9 to TRBJ1-2; TRBD1 is a possible D gene (6 bases). Trimming left V 4 bases short and J 2 bases short, with 9 bases between. The CDR3 consists of 13 residues. Germline-derived CDR1 and CDR2 are SGDLS and YYNGEE.

This clone was observed once. The chain couples TRBV7-8 to TRBJ2-2; perhaps TRBD2 as D (6 bases). Between the trimmed V and J ends, which lost 2 bases and 6 bases, there was a span of 10 bases. CDR1 and CDR2 from the germline V gene are SGHVS and FQNEAQ. The CDR3 length is 14 residues. For the CDR3, the DNA is TGTGCCAGCAGCTTACTCAGCGGGCCCGGGGAGCTGTTTTTT. Amino acid sequence: CASSLLSGPGELFF. Combining the CDR3 with reference TRBV7-8 and TRBJ2-2 gives the whole variable domain GAGVSQSPRYKVAKRGQDVALRCDPISGHVSLFWYQQALGQGPEFLTYFQNEAQLDKSGLPSDRFFAERPEGSVSTLKIQRTQQEDSAVYLCASSLLSGPGELFFGEGSRLTVL.